This paragraph reports one T cell receptor (beta chain). Its antigen is undetermined. The method was immunoSEQ multiplex PCR; TCRdb's version includes in-frame clones alone and lacks a portion of them. The sample has 100,000 or so clones, about 86% seen once; the top ten hold about 6%. The record originates from a study of T cell responses to AZD1222 COVID-19 vaccine. Study background: Pooling covered second doses at about 4 or about 12 weeks.

Study outcomes and limitations: As reported, nearly half of all spike-specific TCRs target variant regions that are unmutated. There were mostly white British donors and more females than males, and clonal diversity was possibly underestimated. Baseline antibody screening turned up just five to seven seropositive AZD1222 recipients.

This specimen was peripheral blood, taken on day 0 of AZD1222 vaccination. The source is an adult in good health.

The CDR3 bases are TGCGCCAGCAGCCCGGGACTAGCGGGGGGGAGCTCCTACAATGAGCAGTTCTTC. Translation: CASSPGLAGGSSYNEQFF. The chain couples TRBV4-3 to TRBJ2-1; 16 bases line up with TRBD2. CDR3 size: 18 residues. The junction had 3 bases not matched to a gene; V was cut back by 4 bases and J by 0 bases. Germline CDR1 is LGHNA and CDR2 is YSLEER.